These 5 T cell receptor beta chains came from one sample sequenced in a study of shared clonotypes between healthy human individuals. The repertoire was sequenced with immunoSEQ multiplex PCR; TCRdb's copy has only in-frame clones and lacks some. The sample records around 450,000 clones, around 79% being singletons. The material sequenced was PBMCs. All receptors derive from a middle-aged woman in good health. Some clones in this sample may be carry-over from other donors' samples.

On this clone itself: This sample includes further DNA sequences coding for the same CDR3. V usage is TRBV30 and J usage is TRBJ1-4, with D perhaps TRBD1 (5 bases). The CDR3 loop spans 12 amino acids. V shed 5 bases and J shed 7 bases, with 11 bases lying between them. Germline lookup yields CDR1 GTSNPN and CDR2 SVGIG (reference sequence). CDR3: CAWSRGFEKLFF. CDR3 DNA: TGTGCCTGGTCCCGGGGCTTTGAAAAACTGTTTTTT.

DNA for the CDR3: TGCAGCGTTGTGAGCAACCTTTGGGGCTACACCTTC. Residues: CSVVSNLWGYTF. V gene TRBV29-1 combines with J gene TRBJ1-2; unclear D gene. The V and J ends lost 4 bases and 8 bases respectively, with 14 bases between them. CDR3 length: 12 amino acids. Germline CDR1 reads SQVTM; CDR2 reads ANQGSEA. Filled out from reference TRBV29-1 and TRBJ1-2, the complete variable domain reads SAVISQKPSRDICQRGTSLTIQCQVDSQVTMMFWYRQQPGQSLTLIATANQGSEATYESGFVIDKFPISRPNLTFSTLTVSNMSPEDSSIYLCSVVSNLWGYTFGSGTRLTVV.

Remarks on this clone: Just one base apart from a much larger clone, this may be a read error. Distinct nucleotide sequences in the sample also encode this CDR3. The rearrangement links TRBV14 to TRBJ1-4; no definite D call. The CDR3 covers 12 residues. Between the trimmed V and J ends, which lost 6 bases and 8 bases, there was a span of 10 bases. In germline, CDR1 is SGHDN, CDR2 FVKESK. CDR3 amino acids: CASSFLSEKLFF. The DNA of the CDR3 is TGTGCCAGCAGTTTCCTGTCCGAAAAACTGTTTTTT.

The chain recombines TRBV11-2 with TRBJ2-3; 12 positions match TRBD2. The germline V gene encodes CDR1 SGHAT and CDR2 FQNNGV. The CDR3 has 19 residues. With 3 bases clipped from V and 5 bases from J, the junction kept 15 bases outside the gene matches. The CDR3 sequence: CASSLTIRPTSGSEDTQYF. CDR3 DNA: TGTGCCAGCAGCTTGACCATACGACCGACTAGCGGGAGTGAAGATACGCAGTATTTT.

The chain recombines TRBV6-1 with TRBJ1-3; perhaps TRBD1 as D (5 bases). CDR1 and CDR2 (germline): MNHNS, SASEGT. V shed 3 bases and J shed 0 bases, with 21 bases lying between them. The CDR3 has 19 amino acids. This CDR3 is CASSDSRGPWALSGNTIYF. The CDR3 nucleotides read TGTGCCAGCAGTGACAGCCGGGGACCTTGGGCGCTCTCTGGAAACACCATATATTTT.